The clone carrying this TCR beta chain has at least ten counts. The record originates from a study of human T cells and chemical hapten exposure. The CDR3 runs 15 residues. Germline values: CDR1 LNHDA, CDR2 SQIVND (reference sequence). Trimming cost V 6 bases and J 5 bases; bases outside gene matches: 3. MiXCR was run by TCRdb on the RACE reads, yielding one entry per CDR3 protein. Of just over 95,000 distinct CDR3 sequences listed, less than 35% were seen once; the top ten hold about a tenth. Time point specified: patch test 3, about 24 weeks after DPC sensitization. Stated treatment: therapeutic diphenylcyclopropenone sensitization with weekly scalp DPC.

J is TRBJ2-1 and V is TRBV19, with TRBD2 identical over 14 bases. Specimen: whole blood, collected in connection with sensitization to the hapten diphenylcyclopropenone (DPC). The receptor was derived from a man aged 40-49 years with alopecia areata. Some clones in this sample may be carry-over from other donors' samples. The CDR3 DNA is TGTGCCAGTAGGGGACTAGCGGGAGATCACAATGAGCAGTTCTTC. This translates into CASRGLAGDHNEQFF.